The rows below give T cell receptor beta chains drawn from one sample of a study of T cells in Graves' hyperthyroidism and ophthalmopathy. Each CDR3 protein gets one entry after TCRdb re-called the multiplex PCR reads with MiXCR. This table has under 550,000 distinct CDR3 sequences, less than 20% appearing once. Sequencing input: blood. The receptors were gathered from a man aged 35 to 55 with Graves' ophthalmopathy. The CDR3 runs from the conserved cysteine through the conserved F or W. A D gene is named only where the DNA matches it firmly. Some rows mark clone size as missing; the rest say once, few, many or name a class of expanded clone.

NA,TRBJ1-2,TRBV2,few,TGTGCCAGCAGTGAGGGAATCCGGGGCGCGTATAACTATGGCTACACCTTC,CASSEGIRGAYNYGYTF
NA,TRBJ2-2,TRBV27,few,TGTGCCAGCAGTTTCTATCTGAACACCGGGGAGCTGTTTTTT,CASSFYLNTGELFF
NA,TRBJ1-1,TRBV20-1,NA,TGCAGTGCCCGAGGGAGGTTTTCGGAAGCTTTCTTT,CSARGRFSEAFF
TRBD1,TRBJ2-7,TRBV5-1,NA,TGCGCCAGCAGCTTGGAGGGACAGGGAAGGGACGAGCAGTACTTC,CASSLEGQGRDEQYF
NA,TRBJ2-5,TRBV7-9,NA,TGTGCCAGCAGCTTAAGCCAGCTCCTGGAGACCCAGTACTTC,CASSLSQLLETQYF
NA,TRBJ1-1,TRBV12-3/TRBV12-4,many,TGTGCCAGCAGTTTATTTCTCGGGGAATCAGCCACTGAAGCTTTCTTT,CASSLFLGESATEAFF
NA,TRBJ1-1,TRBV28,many,TGTGCCAGCAGTTTATCTATCCTGGGGACTGAAGCTTTCTTT,CASSLSILGTEAFF
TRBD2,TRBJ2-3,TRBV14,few,TGTGCCAGCAGTCCGACTAGCGGGGGGGCCACAGATACGCAGTATTTT,CASSPTSGGATDTQYF
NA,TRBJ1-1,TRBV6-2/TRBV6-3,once,TGTGCCAGCAGTTACTCGGTTGGCACTGAAGCTTTCTTT,CASSYSVGTEAFF
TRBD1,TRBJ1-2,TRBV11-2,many,TGTGCCAGCAGCTTAGGGGCGACAGGGGCCTATGGCTACACCTTC,CASSLGATGAYGYTF
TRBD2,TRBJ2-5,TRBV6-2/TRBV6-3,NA,TGTGCCAGCAGTCCCCTGACTAGCGGGAGTTGGGAGACCCAGTACTTC,CASSPLTSGSWETQYF
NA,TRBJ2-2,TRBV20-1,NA,TGCAGTGCTATACTTTTCACCGGGGAGCTGTTTTTT,CSAILFTGELFF
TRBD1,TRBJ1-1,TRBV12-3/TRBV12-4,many,TGTGCCAGCAGTTCCCGACAGGGTAAGAACACTGAAGCTTTCTTT,CASSSRQGKNTEAFF
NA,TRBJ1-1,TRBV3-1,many,TGTGCCAGCAGCCAGACTGCTGAAGCTTTCTTT,CASSQTAEAFF
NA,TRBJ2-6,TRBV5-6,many,TGTGCCAGCAGCTCCCCAGGGGCTGGGGCCAACGTCCTGACTTTC,CASSSPGAGANVLTF
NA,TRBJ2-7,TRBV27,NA,TGTGCCAGCAGTTCCCACAGTACCTACGAGCAGTACTTC,CASSSHSTYEQYF
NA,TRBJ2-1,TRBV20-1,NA,TGCAGTGTCCCAGGAGACAGACACAATGAGCAGTTCTTC,CSVPGDRHNEQFF
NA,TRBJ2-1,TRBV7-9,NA,TGTGCCAGCAGCTTCGCTAGAGGGACGCACAATGAGCAGTTCTTC,CASSFARGTHNEQFF
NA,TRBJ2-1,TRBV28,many,TGTGCCAGCAGTTTAGGGGTCGTGGAGGTTTCGCGCAATGAGCAGTTCTTC,CASSLGVVEVSRNEQFF
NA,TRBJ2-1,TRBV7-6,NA,TGTGCCAGCAGCTTAGACTCGGGGCCTAGGGAGCAGTTCTTC,CASSLDSGPREQFF
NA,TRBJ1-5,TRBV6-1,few,TGTGCCAGCAGTTCGAGACAGTTGACAAATCAGCCCCAGCATTTT,CASSSRQLTNQPQHF
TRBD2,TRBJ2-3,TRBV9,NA,TGTGCCAGCAGCGTAGCGCTAGGGACTAGCGGGGGGAGTCAAGATACGCAGTATTTT,CASSVALGTSGGSQDTQYF
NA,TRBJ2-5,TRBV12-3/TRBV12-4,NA,TGTGCCAGCAGTTTAGTCTACGAGACCCAGTACTTC,CASSLVYETQYF
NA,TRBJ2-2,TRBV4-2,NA,TGTGCCAGCAGCCAAGAGCCTAGGCCCACCGGGGAGCTGTTTTTT,CASSQEPRPTGELFF
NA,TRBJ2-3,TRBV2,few,TGTGCCAGCACCGAAGGTTCCTCCCATACGCAGTATTTT,CASTEGSSHTQYF
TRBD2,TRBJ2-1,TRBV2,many,TGTGCCAGCAGTGAAAGGACTCTAGCGGGAGGATCCTCCTACAATGAGCAGTTCTTC,CASSERTLAGGSSYNEQFF
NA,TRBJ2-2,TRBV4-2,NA,TGTGCCAGCAGCTCCCAAAGTGGGGGTCTAGGGGAGCTGTTTTTT,CASSSQSGGLGELFF
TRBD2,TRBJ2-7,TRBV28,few,TGTGCCAGCAGTCCCCGGGGGGGTCCGGAAATCTACGAGCAGTACTTC,CASSPRGGPEIYEQYF
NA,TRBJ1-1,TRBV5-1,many,TGCGCCAGCAGCTTGGGGGGGGGCCCGGGCGCTGAAGCTTTCTTT,CASSLGGGPGAEAFF
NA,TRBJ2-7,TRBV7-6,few,TGTGCCAGCAGCGACACTATCGGGTACGAGCAGTACTTC,CASSDTIGYEQYF
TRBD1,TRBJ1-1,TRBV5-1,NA,TGCGCCAGCAGCTTGGGCAATCTACAGGGGATGAACACTGAAGCTTTCTTT,CASSLGNLQGMNTEAFF
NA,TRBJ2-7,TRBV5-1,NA,TGCGCCAGCAGCTTTCAGACAGAATCCTACGAGCAGTACTTC,CASSFQTESYEQYF
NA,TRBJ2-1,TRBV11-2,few,TGTGCCAGCAGCTCGTCCCGGATGACCCACAATGAGCAGTTCTTC,CASSSSRMTHNEQFF
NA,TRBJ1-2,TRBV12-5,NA,TGTGCTAGTGGTGCCGGAGGGATCTATGGCTACACCTTC,CASGAGGIYGYTF
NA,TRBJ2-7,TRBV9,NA,TGTGCCAGCAGCGTAGGTCCTCGGGGGGCCCCCCTAGGCGAGCAGTACTTC,CASSVGPRGAPLGEQYF
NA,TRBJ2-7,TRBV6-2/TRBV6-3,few,TGTGCCAGCAGTTACGAAGAACAAGAAACCTACGAGCAGTACTTC,CASSYEEQETYEQYF
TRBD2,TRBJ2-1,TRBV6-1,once,TGTGCCAGCAGACTAAACTCCGGGACTAGCGGGTCGAATGAGCAGTTCTTC,CASRLNSGTSGSNEQFF
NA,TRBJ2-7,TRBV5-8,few,TGTGCCAGCAGCTTGGACCAGCGACGCGAGCAGTACTTC,CASSLDQRREQYF
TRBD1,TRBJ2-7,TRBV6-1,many,TGTGCCAGCAGGAGACAGGGGGAGAACGAGCAGTACTTC,CASRRQGENEQYF
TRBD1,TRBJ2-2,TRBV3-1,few,TGTGCCAGCAGCCAAGATGATCCGGACAGGGGGCTAAACTGGGAGCTGTTTTTT,CASSQDDPDRGLNWELFF
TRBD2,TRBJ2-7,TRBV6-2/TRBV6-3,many,TGTGCCAGCAGTTACTTTAGCGGGAGATTGGGGAACACCACGCGCTACGAGCAGTACTTC,CASSYFSGRLGNTTRYEQYF
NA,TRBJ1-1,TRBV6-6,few,TGTGCCAGCAGTTACTACACAGCTTTCTTT,CASSYYTAFF
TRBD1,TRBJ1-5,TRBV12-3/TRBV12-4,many,TGTGCCAGCAGTTTAGCGCCGGGACAGGAGGGTCAGCCCCAGCATTTT,CASSLAPGQEGQPQHF
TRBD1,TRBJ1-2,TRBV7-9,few,TGTGCCAGCAGCCTCTTCGCTGACAGGGACTATGGCTACACCTTC,CASSLFADRDYGYTF
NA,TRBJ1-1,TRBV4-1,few,TGCGCCAGCAGCCAGGGACTTTCTAGCACTGAAGCTTTCTTT,CASSQGLSSTEAFF
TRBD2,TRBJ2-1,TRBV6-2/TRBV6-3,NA,TGTGCCAGCAGTCCCTTTGTAGCGGGAGCTGGGAATGAGCAGTTCTTC,CASSPFVAGAGNEQFF
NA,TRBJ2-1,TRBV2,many,TGTGCCAGCAGTGAAACCATAAGCTCCTACAATGAGCAGTTCTTC,CASSETISSYNEQFF
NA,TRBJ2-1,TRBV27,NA,TGTGCCAGCAGTTTGGGGGTCTCCTACAATGAGCAGTTCTTC,CASSLGVSYNEQFF
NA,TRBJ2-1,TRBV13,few,TGTGCCAGCAGTTTCAGGCTTCGGAGCTCCTACAATGAGCAGTTCTTC,CASSFRLRSSYNEQFF
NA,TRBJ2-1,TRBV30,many,TGTGCCTGGAGCCCCGGGGTAGCGGACTACAATGAGCAGTTCTTC,CAWSPGVADYNEQFF
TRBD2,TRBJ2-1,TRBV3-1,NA,TGTGCCAGCAGCCTAACTAGCGGTAACGGCAATGAGCAGTTCTTC,CASSLTSGNGNEQFF